This TCR beta chain is from a study of human T cells and chemical hapten exposure. Notes on the study in general: PT1 expanded TCR numbers tracked positively with patch test score.

The time point: pre-sensitization, week 0. Treatment defined: therapeutic diphenylcyclopropenone sensitization with weekly scalp DPC. The total RNA was obtained from whole blood that was not fractionated. J was trimmed by 7 bases and V by 7 bases; bases with no gene match: 4. The length of the CDR3 is 12 residues. The germline V gene encodes CDR1 MNHEY and CDR2 SVGEGT. This clonotype showed up many times. Its matching antigen is unknown. TCRdb recomputed calls from the RACE reads with MiXCR, one row per CDR3 protein. Altogether some 49,000 distinct CDR3 sequences are present, 9.6% being singletons, with the ten largest covering around a tenth.

Sample: whole blood, taken in connection with sensitization to the hapten diphenylcyclopropenone (DPC). This clonotype was sampled from a woman aged 25 to 39 with alopecia areata. Some clones in this sample may be carry-over from other donors' samples. The gene calls are TRBV6-2 or TRBV6-3 and TRBJ2-7; 10 positions agree with TRBD1. The DNA for the CDR3 is TGTGCCAGCAAAGGACAGGGGGTTGAGCAGTACTTC. This codes for CASKGQGVEQYF.